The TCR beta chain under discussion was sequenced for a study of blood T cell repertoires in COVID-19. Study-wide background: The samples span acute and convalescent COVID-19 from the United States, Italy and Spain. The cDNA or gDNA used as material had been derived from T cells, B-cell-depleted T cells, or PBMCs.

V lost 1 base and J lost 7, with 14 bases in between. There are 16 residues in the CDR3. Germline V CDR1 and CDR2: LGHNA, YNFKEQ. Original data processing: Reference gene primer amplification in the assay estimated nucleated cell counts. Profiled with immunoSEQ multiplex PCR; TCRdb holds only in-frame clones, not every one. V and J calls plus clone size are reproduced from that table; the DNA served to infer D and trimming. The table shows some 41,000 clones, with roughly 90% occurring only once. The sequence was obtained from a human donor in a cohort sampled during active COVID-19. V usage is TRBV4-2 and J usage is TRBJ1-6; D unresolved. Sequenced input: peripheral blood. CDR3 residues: CASSQAGGITNSPLHF. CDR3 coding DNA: TGTGCCAGCAGCCAAGCCGGCGGGATTACCAATTCACCCCTCCACTTT.